The 8 T cell receptor beta chains reported below all come from one sample, sequenced in a study of PD-1 blockade in classical Hodgkin lymphoma. Clones were sequenced by immunoSEQ multiplex PCR, and TCRdb holds only the in-frame ones, with some missing. The repertoire includes about 98,000 clones, around nine tenths of them detected once, and 2.8% sits in the top ten. Each patient's relapse followed autologous stem cell transplantation, and brentuximab vedotin exposure varied. Sequencing used peripheral blood mononuclear cells (PBMCs), obtained at baseline. These receptors were taken from a human donor with classical Hodgkin lymphoma.

The chain joins TRBV4-1 to TRBJ1-2; D remains ambiguous. Per germline, CDR1 MGHRA and CDR2 YSYEKL. The V gene lost 5 bases and the J gene lost 2 bases, with 18 bases spanning the gap. The length of the CDR3 is 16 residues. CDR3 region: CASSKANQDFNYGYTF. The CDR3 region has the DNA TGCGCCAGCAGCAAAGCAAACCAGGATTTCAACTATGGCTACACCTTC.

This clone was observed once. The chain employs TRBV2 and TRBJ1-2; D is uncertain. Deletions cut 7 bases from V and 5 bases from J, with 23 bases between. CDR1 SNHLY and CDR2 FYNNEI come from the germline V gene. The CDR3 runs to 16 residues. The CDR3 DNA follows: TGTGCCAGCAACGATTGGACCGGGCCCCAAGATTATGGCTACACCTTC. The encoded protein is CASNDWTGPQDYGYTF.

The chain links TRBV2 to TRBJ1-2; TRBD1 aligns across 10 bases. This CDR3 spans 14 amino acids. With 6 bases clipped from V and 4 bases from J, the junction kept 5 bases outside the gene matches. Germline CDR1 reads SNHLY; CDR2 reads FYNNEI. DNA of the CDR3: TGTGCCAGCAGGGGGACAGGGGCATTCTATGGCTACACCTTC. Protein: CASRGTGAFYGYTF.

The J gene is TRBJ1-4, the V gene TRBV5-1; the D gene is possibly TRBD1 (6 bases). There are 15 residues in the CDR3. The V and J ends lost 7 bases and 6 bases respectively, with 19 bases between them. The V gene's germline CDR1 is SGHRS and CDR2 YFSETQ. CDR3: CASSPGGSRDEKLFF. In DNA form, the CDR3 reads TGCGCCAGCTCTCCTGGGGGCTCTAGGGATGAAAAACTGTTTTTT.

The chain has TRBV5-1 and TRBJ1-4; D might be TRBD1 (5 bases). With 0 bases removed from V and 4 bases from J, the gap between germline ends came to 10 bases. This CDR3 has 15 amino acids. CDR1 and CDR2 (germline): SGHRS, YFSETQ. The CDR3 here is CASSLVGTGNEKLFF. The CDR3 region has the DNA TGCGCCAGCAGCTTGGTCGGGACGGGTAATGAAAAACTGTTTTTT. The whole variable domain, filled in from reference TRBV5-1 and TRBJ1-4, reads KAGVTQTPRYLIKTRGQQVTLSCSPISGHRSVSWYQQTPGQGLQFLFEYFSETQRNKGNFPGRFSGRQFSNSRSEMNVSTLELGDSALYLCASSLVGTGNEKLFFGSGTQLSVL.

The V gene is TRBV28, the J gene TRBJ2-1; D uncertain. The length of the CDR3 is 15 residues. V lost 3 bases and J lost 0, with 9 bases in between. The germline gives CDR1 MDHEN, CDR2 SYDVKM. The CDR3 DNA reads TGTGCCAGCAGTTTTCTAAGGAGCTCCTACAATGAGCAGTTCTTC. Translated, it gives CASSFLRSSYNEQFF.

V gene TRBV7-8 combines with J gene TRBJ1-5; D remains unclear. V shed 2 bases and J shed 6 bases, with 5 bases lying between them. Germline V CDR1 and CDR2: SGHVS, FQNEAQ. This CDR3 contains 12 residues. Here the CDR3 reads CASSLTAQPQHF. CDR3 nucleotide sequence: TGTGCCAGCAGCTTAACGGCTCAGCCCCAGCATTTT.

This chain joins TRBV5-1 and TRBJ2-2, with a weak D call TRBD1 (6 bases). Germline V gene sequence: CDR1 SGHRS, CDR2 YFSETQ. The CDR3 sequence is 13 residues long. Trimming left V 3 bases short and J 6 bases short, with 9 bases between. CDR3 in amino acids: CASSSAGAGELFF. CDR3 nucleotides: TGCGCCAGCAGCTCGGCAGGGGCCGGGGAGCTGTTTTTT.